This T cell receptor (beta chain) was documented in a study of cytomegalovirus exposure and HLA in healthy donors. With regard to this clone: Its antigen is not identified.

Study-level results: Data from an earlier analysis indicated that most TCR beta V segments were productive either about 87% or about 30% of the time. Follow-up analysis later connected one missense variant in DCLRE1C with trimming of TCR beta V- and J-genes.

CDR3 length equals 15 residues. From germline, CDR1 is SGHNT and CDR2 YYREEE (reference sequence). V lost 1 base, J lost 8 bases, and 4 bases stayed unmatched. PCR employed 60 Vbeta and 13 Jbeta primers. TCRdb keeps only in-frame clones here, not all; method: immunoSEQ multiplex PCR. This sample yields roughly 110,000 clones, of which 65% to 90% are seen a single time; about 1.6% belongs to the top ten. The receptor was isolated from a man over 45 in good health and CMV-seronegative. The gene calls are TRBV5-4 and TRBJ2-6, with TRBD1 matching over 9 bases. The source material was PBMCs. The CDR3 region is CASSLRTGETNVLTF. The CDR3 bases are TGTGCCAGCAGCTTGAGGACAGGGGAAACCAACGTCCTGACTTTC.